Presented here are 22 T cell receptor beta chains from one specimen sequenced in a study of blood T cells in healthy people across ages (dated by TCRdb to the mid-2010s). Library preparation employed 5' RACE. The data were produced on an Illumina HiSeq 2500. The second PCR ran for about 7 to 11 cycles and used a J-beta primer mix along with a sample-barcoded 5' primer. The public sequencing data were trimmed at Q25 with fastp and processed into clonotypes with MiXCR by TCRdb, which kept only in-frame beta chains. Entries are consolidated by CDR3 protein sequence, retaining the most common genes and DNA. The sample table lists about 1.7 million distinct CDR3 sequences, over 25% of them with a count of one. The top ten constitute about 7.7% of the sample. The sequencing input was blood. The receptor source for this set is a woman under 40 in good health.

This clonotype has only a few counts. CDR3 DNA sequence: TGTGCCAGCAGCTTAACTAGCGGGGGGGCCACCTACAATGAGCAGTTCTTC. Residues: CASSLTSGGATYNEQFF. The V call is TRBV7-3, the J call TRBJ2-1; 11 positions match TRBD2. The J segment lost 2 bases and the V segment lost 0 bases, leaving 3 bases of the junction unmatched. Germline V gives CDR1 SGHTA, CDR2 FQGTGA. The CDR3 spans 17 residues.

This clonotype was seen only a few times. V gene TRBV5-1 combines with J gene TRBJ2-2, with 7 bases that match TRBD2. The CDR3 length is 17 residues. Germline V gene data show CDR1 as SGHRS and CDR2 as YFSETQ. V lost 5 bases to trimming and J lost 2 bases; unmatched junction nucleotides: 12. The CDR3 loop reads CASSPSGLNSNTGELFF. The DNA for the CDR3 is TGCGCCAGCAGTCCTAGCGGACTAAATTCTAACACCGGGGAGCTGTTTTTT.

The CDR3 protein is CASSSHQKAGANVLTF. CDR3 nucleotide sequence: TGTGCCAGCAGCTCCCACCAAAAGGCTGGGGCCAACGTCCTGACTTTC. The chain links TRBV6-2 or TRBV6-3 to TRBJ2-6; D is unresolved. Per germline, CDR1 MNHEY and CDR2 SVGEGT. The V end was cut by 6 bases, the J end by 2 bases, with 14 bases between. This CDR3 has 16 residues.

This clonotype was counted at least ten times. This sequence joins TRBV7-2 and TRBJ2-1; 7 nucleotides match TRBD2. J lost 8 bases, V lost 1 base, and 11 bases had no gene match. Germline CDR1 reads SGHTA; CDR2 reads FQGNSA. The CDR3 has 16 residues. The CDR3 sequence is CASSLGLGGGLDEQFF. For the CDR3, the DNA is TGTGCCAGCAGCTTAGGGTTGGGGGGGGGTCTAGATGAGCAGTTCTTC.

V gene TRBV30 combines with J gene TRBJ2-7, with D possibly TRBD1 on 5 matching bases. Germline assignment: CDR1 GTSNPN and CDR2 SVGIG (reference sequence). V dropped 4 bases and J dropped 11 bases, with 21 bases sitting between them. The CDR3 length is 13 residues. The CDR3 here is CAWTLGERQSKYF. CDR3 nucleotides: TGTGCCTGGACTCTTGGGGAACGACAGTCAAAGTACTTC.

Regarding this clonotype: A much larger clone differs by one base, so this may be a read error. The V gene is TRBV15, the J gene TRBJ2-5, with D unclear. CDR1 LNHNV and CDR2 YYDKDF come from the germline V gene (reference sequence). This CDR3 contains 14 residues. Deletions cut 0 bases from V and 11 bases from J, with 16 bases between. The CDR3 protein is CATSRDLGRNEQYF. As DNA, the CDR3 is TGTGCCACCAGCAGAGATCTGGGCCGCAATGAGCAGTACTTC.

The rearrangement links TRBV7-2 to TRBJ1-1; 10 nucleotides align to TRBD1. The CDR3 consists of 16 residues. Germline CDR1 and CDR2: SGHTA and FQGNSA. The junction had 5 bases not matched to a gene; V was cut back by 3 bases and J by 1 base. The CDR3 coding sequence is TGTGCCAGCAGCTTCCTCCGGACAGGGGGGAACACTGAAGCTTTCTTT. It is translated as CASSFLRTGGNTEAFF.

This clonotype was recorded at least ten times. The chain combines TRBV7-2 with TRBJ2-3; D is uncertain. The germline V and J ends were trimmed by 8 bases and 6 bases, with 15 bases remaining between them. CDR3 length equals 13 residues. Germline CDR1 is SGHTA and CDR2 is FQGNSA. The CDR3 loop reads CASLLPPGDTQYF. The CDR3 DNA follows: TGTGCCAGCCTGCTTCCCCCCGGGGATACGCAGTATTTT.

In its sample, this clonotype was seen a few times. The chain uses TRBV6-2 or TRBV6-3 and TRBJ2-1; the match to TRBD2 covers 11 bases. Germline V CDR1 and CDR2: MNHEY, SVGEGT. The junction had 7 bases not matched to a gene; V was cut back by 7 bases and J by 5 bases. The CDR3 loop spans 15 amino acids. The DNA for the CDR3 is TGTGCCAGCAAAGATAGCGGGAGGGGCGACAATGAGCAGTTCTTC. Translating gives CASKDSGRGDNEQFF.

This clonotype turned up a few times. The CDR3 DNA reads TGTGCCAGCAAGTCGGCCATCACAGATACGCAGTATTTT. As protein: CASKSAITDTQYF. The chain combines TRBV2 with TRBJ2-3; D call uncertain. Trimming took off 7 bases at V and 2 bases at J, with 10 bases between the two ends. In germline, CDR1 is SNHLY, CDR2 FYNNEI. The CDR3 runs to 13 residues.

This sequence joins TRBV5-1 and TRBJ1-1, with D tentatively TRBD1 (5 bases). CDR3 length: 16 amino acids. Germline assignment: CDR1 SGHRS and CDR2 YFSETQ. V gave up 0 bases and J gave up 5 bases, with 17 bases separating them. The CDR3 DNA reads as TGCGCCAGCAGCTTGGCGCAGGGTGCGCTGGGGACTGAAGCTTTCTTT. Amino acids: CASSLAQGALGTEAFF.

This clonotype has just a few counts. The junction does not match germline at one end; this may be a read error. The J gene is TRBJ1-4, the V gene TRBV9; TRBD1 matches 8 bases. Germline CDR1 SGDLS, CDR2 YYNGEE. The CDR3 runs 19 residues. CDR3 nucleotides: TGTGCCAGCAGCGTAGATTCCCGGACAGGGCGTAATTTTAATGAAAAACGGTTTTTT. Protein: CASSVDSRTGRNFNEKRFF.

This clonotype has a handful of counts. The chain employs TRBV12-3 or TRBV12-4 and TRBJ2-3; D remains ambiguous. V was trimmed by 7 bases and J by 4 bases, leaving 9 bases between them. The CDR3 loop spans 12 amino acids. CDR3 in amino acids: CASTVGPDTQYF. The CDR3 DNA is TGTGCCAGCACCGTTGGCCCAGATACGCAGTATTTT.

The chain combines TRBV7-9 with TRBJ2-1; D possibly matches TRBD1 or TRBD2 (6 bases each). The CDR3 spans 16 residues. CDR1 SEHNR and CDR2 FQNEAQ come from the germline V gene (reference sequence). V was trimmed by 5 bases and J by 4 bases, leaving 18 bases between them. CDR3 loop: CASSPLGGTPYNEQFF. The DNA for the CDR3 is TGTGCCAGCAGCCCATTAGGCGGGACACCTTACAATGAGCAGTTCTTC.

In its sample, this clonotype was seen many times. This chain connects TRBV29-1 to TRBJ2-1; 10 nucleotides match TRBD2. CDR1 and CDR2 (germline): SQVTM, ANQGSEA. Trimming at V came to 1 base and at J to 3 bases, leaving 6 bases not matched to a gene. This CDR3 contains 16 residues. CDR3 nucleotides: TGCAGCGTTGAAGGTTTGCGACTAGCGGGCTACAATGAGCAGTTCTTC. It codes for CSVEGLRLAGYNEQFF.

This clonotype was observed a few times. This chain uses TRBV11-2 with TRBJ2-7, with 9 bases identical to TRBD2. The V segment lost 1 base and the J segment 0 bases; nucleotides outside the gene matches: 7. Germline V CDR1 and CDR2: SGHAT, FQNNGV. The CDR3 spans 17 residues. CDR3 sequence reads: CASSLVASGVVSYEQYF. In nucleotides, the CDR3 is TGTGCCAGCAGCTTAGTGGCTAGCGGGGTTGTCTCCTACGAGCAGTACTTC.

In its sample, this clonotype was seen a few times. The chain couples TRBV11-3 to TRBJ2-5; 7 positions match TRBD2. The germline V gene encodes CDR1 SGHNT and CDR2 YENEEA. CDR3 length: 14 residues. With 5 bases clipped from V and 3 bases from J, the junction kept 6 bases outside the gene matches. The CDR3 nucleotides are TGTGCCAGCAGCGGAGCGGGGTTGGAAGAGACCCAGTACTTC. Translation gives CASSGAGLEETQYF.

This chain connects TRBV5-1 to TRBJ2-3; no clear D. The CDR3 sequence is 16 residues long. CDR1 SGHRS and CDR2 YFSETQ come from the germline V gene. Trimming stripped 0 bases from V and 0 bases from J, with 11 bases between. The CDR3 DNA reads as TGCGCCAGCAGCTTGGGAGGAGACCCGAGCACAGATACGCAGTATTTT. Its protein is CASSLGGDPSTDTQYF.

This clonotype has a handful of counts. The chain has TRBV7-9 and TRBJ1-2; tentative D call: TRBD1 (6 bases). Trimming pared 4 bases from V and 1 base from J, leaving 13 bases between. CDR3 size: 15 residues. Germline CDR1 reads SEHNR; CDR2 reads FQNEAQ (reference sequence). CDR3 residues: CASSSSGVLNYGYTF. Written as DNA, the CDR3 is TGTGCCAGCAGCTCATCAGGGGTACTTAACTATGGCTACACCTTC. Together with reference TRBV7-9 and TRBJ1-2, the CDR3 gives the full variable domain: DTGVSQNPRHKITKRGQNVTFRCDPISEHNRLYWYRQTLGQGPEFLTYFQNEAQLEKSRLLSDRFSAERPKGSFSTLEIQRTEQGDSAMYLCASSSSGVLNYGYTFGSGTRLTVV.

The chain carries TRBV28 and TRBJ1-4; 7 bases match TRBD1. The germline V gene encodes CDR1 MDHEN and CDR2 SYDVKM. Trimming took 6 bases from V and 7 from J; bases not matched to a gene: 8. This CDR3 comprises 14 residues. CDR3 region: CASRHRGWREKLFF. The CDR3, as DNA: TGTGCCAGCAGGCACAGGGGATGGCGTGAAAAACTGTTTTTT. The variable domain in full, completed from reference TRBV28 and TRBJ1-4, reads DVKVTQSSRYLVKRTGEKVFLECVQDMDHENMFWYRQDPGLGLRLIYFSYDVKMKEKGDIPEGYSVSREKKERFSLILESASTNQTSMYLCASRHRGWREKLFFGSGTQLSVL.

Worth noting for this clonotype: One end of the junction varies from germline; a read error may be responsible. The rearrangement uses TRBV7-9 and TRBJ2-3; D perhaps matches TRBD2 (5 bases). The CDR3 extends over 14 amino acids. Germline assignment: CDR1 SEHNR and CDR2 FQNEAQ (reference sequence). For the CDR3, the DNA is TGTGTCAGCAGCGTTAGCGTCACACCAGATACGCAGTATTTT. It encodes CVSSVSVTPDTQYF.

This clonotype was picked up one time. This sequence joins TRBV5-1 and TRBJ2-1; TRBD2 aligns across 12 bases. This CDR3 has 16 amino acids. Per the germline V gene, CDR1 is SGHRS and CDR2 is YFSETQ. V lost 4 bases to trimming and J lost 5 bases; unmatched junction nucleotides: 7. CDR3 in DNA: TGCGCCAGCAGCGATGGTGGGACTAGCGGGCACAATGAGCAGTTCTTC. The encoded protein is CASSDGGTSGHNEQFF.